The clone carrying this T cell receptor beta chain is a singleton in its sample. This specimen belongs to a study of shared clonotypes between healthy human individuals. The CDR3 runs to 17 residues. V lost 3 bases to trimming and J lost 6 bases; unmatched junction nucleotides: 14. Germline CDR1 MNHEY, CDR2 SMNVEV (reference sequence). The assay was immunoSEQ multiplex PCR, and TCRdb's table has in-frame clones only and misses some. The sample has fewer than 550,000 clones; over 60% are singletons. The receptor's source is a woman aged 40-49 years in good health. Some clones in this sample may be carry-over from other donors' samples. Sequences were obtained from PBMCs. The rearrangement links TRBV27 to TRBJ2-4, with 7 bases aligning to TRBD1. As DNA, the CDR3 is TGTGCCAGCAGTTTTTTAAGGGACAGCAGCCTCTTAAACATTCAGTACTTC. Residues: CASSFLRDSSLLNIQYF.